What follows is one T cell receptor (beta chain) and its context. This specimen comes from a study of blood T cell repertoires in COVID-19. Some clones are missing from TCRdb's copy, which holds only in-frame ones; the method was immunoSEQ multiplex PCR. This sample yields roughly 250,000 clones, of which over 80% are seen a single time; under 2.5% belongs to the top ten. The CDR3 has 16 residues. V shed 0 bases and J shed 3 bases, with 12 bases lying between them. Germline V lookup: CDR1 WNHNN, CDR2 SYGVQD (reference sequence). This chain connects TRBV10-1 to TRBJ2-1, with D hard to call. The clonotype originates from a woman between 18 and 29 years old who had recovered from COVID-19. The sample comprised PBMCs or T cells enriched from blood (not recorded which). The CDR3 loop reads CASSESATSVYNEQFF. CDR3 in DNA: TGCGCCAGCAGTGAGTCAGCTACCTCCGTCTACAATGAGCAGTTCTTC.